Shown below are 30 T cell receptor beta chains from a single sample sequenced in a study of blood T cells in healthy people across ages. A J-beta primer mix and a sample-barcoded 5' primer were used in a second PCR of roughly 7 to 12 cycles. TCRdb itself ran the 5' RACE reads through MiXCR, one entry per CDR3 protein. In the table there are around 1,500,000 distinct CDR3 sequences, 28% of which are singletons. The sample comprised blood. The source of these receptors is a woman under 40 in good health.

V and J are TRBV20-1 and TRBJ2-2, with 7 positions matching TRBD2. This CDR3 is 15 amino acids long. V shed 1 base and J 7 bases; nucleotides not matched to a gene: 9. CDR1 is DFQATT, CDR2 SNEGSKA, per germline (reference sequence). The CDR3 loop reads CSARAPGGGSGELFF. DNA of the CDR3: TGCAGTGCTAGAGCCCCCGGCGGGGGAAGCGGGGAGCTGTTTTTT.

This clonotype was counted once. A much larger clone differs by one base, so this may be a read error. This chain joins TRBV29-1 and TRBJ2-4; D may be TRBD1 or TRBD2 (5 bases each). Judging by the DNA end, TRBJ2-7 fits better; the J call may be wrong. Germline assignment: CDR1 SQVTM and CDR2 ANQGSEA. The CDR3 loop spans 12 amino acids. The CDR3 reads CSGVMRGDEQYF. CDR3 sequence (DNA): TGCAGCGGTGTCATGAGGGGCGACGAGCAGTACTTC.

This clonotype was picked up many times. The chain uses TRBV20-1 and TRBJ2-7, with 10 bases identical to TRBD2. The CDR3 runs 13 residues. Looked up from germline, CDR1 is DFQATT and CDR2 is SNEGSKA (reference sequence). V dropped 4 bases and J dropped 6; count of bases not matched to a gene: 6. CDR3 region: CSANPSGSSEQYF. The CDR3 DNA reads TGCAGTGCTAACCCTAGCGGGAGCAGCGAGCAGTACTTC.

This chain connects TRBV7-2 to TRBJ2-1; 10 bases map to TRBD2. Looked up from germline, CDR1 is SGHTA and CDR2 is FQGNSA. The CDR3 runs 16 residues. The V segment lost 4 bases and the J segment 9 bases; nucleotides outside the gene matches: 12. This CDR3 reads CASSCRRLAGDSEQFF. The CDR3 DNA sequence: TGTGCCAGCAGCTGCAGGCGGCTAGCGGGGGACAGTGAGCAGTTCTTC.

This clonotype has only a few counts. This sequence joins TRBV20-1 and TRBJ2-1; 8 nucleotides agree with TRBD1. The V and J ends lost 3 bases and 6 bases, in that order; junction bases with no gene match: 7. The germline CDR1 and CDR2 sequences are DFQATT and SNEGSKA (reference sequence). This CDR3 is built from 14 residues. CDR3 region: CSARARTGINEQFF. CDR3 DNA sequence: TGCAGTGCTAGGGCTAGGACAGGGATCAATGAGCAGTTCTTC.

This clonotype was counted many times. V usage is TRBV12-3 or TRBV12-4 and J usage is TRBJ2-5; no clear D. The V gene lost 5 bases and the J gene lost 1 base, with 5 bases spanning the gap. The CDR3 contains 12 residues. The CDR3 loop reads CASSTIQETQYF. The CDR3 DNA reads as TGTGCCAGCAGTACTATCCAAGAGACCCAGTACTTC.

This clonotype was observed many times. The V gene is TRBV5-1, the J gene TRBJ1-5, with D perhaps TRBD1 (6 bases). CDR1 is SGHRS, CDR2 YFSETQ, per germline. CDR3 length equals 14 residues. V was cut by 3 bases and J by 2 bases, with 9 bases left in between. The CDR3 region has the DNA TGCGCCAGCAGCTCACAGGGTGGCAATCAGCCCCAGCATTTT. Protein sequence: CASSSQGGNQPQHF.

This clonotype appeared a few times. V is TRBV5-1 and J is TRBJ1-2, with TRBD1 as a possible D gene (5 bases). Germline-derived CDR1 and CDR2 are SGHRS and YFSETQ. V shed 2 bases and J shed 3 bases, with 17 bases lying between them. The length of the CDR3 is 16 residues. CDR3 region: CASSFIGAVLDYGYTF. In DNA form, the CDR3 reads TGCGCCAGCAGCTTTATAGGGGCGGTTCTGGACTATGGCTACACCTTC.

On this clonotype itself: This could be a read error, since a much larger clone is one nucleotide away. This chain connects TRBV20-1 to TRBJ2-7, with D possibly TRBD2 on 5 matching bases. From germline, CDR1 is DFQATT and CDR2 SNEGSKA (reference sequence). The CDR3 sequence is 11 residues long. DNA for the CDR3: TGCAGGGCTAGAGACTATTACGAGCAGTACTTC. As protein: CRARDYYEQYF.

This clonotype was seen ten or more times. CDR3 in DNA: TGTGCCAGCAGCTTAGCTGCGGGCGCAACCTACGAGCAGTACTTC. It is translated as CASSLAAGATYEQYF. The J gene is TRBJ2-7, the V gene TRBV7-6; the D gene is possibly TRBD2 (5 bases). Germline CDR1 SGHVS, CDR2 FNYEAQ. The CDR3 length is 15 residues. V lost 0 bases to trimming and J lost 2 bases, with 11 bases between them.

This clonotype has more than one count but fewer than ten. The chain joins TRBV28 to TRBJ1-1; maybe TRBD1 (6 bases). The CDR3 spans 15 residues. The V end was cut by 5 bases, the J end by 5 bases, with 18 bases between. Germline V gene data show CDR1 as MDHEN and CDR2 as SYDVKM. The CDR3 nucleotides read TGTGCCAGCAGTCACGCAGGGGAAGTAGGAACTGAAGCTTTCTTT. It yields the protein CASSHAGEVGTEAFF. The whole variable domain, remainder taken from reference TRBV28 and TRBJ1-1, is DVKVTQSSRYLVKRTGEKVFLECVQDMDHENMFWYRQDPGLGLRLIYFSYDVKMKEKGDIPEGYSVSREKKERFSLILESASTNQTSMYLCASSHAGEVGTEAFFGQGTRLTVV.

V and J are TRBV6-2 or TRBV6-3 and TRBJ2-6, with a tentative D call TRBD1 (5 bases). Germline V gives CDR1 MNHEY, CDR2 SVGEGT. The CDR3 contains 14 residues. V dropped 8 bases and J dropped 2 bases, with 10 bases sitting between them. The DNA for the CDR3 is TGTGCCAGCGGGGCCAGCACTGGGGCCAACGTCCTGACTTTC. Translating gives CASGASTGANVLTF.

This clonotype has a handful of counts. One base away lies a much larger clone, so this may be a sequencing read error. The chain carries TRBV29-1 and TRBJ2-7, with D tentatively TRBD2 (6 bases). CDR3 length: 14 residues. Trimming removed 7 bases from V and 0 bases from J, with 16 bases in between. Germline CDR1 reads SQVTM; CDR2 reads ANQGSEA. CDR3 in DNA: TGCAGCGCTGGAGCGGGTGCGGACTCCTACGAGCAGTACTTC. It codes for CSAGAGADSYEQYF.

This clonotype was detected many times. This chain joins TRBV5-1 and TRBJ2-3; perhaps TRBD2 as D (5 bases). Trimming left V 6 bases short and J 3 bases short, with 8 bases between. Per the germline V gene, CDR1 is SGHRS and CDR2 is YFSETQ. This CDR3 has 12 amino acids. The CDR3 protein is CASTPGTDTQYF. The DNA of the CDR3 is TGCGCCAGCACCCCGGGGACAGATACGCAGTATTTT.

The chain is built from TRBV6-1 and TRBJ2-7; D remains unclear. Germline V gene lookup returns CDR1 MNHNS and CDR2 SASEGT. CDR3 length equals 14 residues. Trimming removed 0 bases from V and 5 bases from J, with 11 bases in between. The CDR3 protein is CASSEAGPPHEQYF. In nucleotides, the CDR3 is TGTGCCAGCAGTGAAGCGGGTCCCCCCCACGAGCAGTACTTC.

In this sample, this clonotype turned up many times. This sequence joins TRBV10-3 and TRBJ2-1, with 9 bases fitting TRBD1. The CDR3 totals 15 residues. Per the germline V gene, CDR1 is ENHRY and CDR2 is SYGVKD. Trimming removed 0 bases from V and 6 bases from J; junction bases left unmatched: 3. The CDR3 nucleotides read TGTGCCATCAGTGAGTCACAGGGGGCGGGCAATGAGCAGTTCTTC. Its translation: CAISESQGAGNEQFF.

This clonotype was picked up a small number of times. Compared with germline, one end of the junction differs, possibly owing to a read error. The chain recombines TRBV7-9 with TRBJ2-1; 10 bases are shared with TRBD2. CDR3 size: 14 residues. The germline V gene has CDR1 SEHNR and CDR2 FQNEAQ (reference sequence). Here the CDR3 reads CASSVAGGHIGQFF. The CDR3, as DNA: TGTGCCAGCAGCGTAGCGGGGGGTCATATAGGGCAGTTCTTC.

In its sample, this clonotype was seen a few times. The chain links TRBV29-1 to TRBJ1-2; D is undetermined. This CDR3 spans 18 amino acids. Germline values: CDR1 SQVTM, CDR2 ANQGSEA. Trimming pared 4 bases from V and 0 bases from J, leaving 24 bases between. In DNA form, the CDR3 reads TGCAGCGTTGTGAGTTGGGCGGGGAGCCCCTACTCTAACTATGGCTACACCTTC. Residues: CSVVSWAGSPYSNYGYTF.

Regarding this clonotype: Mismatch with germline at one junction end may stem from a read error. The chain combines TRBV2 with TRBJ2-7, with 12 bases that match TRBD2. Per germline, CDR1 SNHLY and CDR2 FYNNEI. This CDR3 has 16 residues. This CDR3 is CASNGLAGRLTYEQYF. The DNA for the CDR3 is TGTGCTAGCAACGGACTAGCGGGGCGCCTTACCTACGAGCAGTACTTC.

The gene calls are TRBV28 and TRBJ1-5; no firm D call. The germline V and J ends were trimmed by 2 bases and 11 bases, with 19 bases remaining between them. Germline V gene data show CDR1 as MDHEN and CDR2 as SYDVKM. The CDR3 is 15 residues long. CDR3: CASSLSLPPGEAQHF. DNA of the CDR3: TGTGCCAGCAGTTTAAGCCTCCCCCCCGGGGAAGCCCAGCATTTT.

This chain uses TRBV12-3 or TRBV12-4 with TRBJ2-1; 8 nucleotides match TRBD1. This CDR3 has 17 amino acids. J gave up 4 bases and V 2 bases, and 10 bases lay outside the gene matches. The CDR3 sequence: CASSLKAGGRLYNEQFF. The CDR3 DNA follows: TGTGCCAGCAGTTTAAAGGCAGGGGGCAGGTTGTACAATGAGCAGTTCTTC.

This sequence joins TRBV20-1 and TRBJ2-2; TRBD2 matches 8 bases. The V gene end was trimmed by 3 bases and the J gene end by 5 bases; junction bases not matched to a gene: 8. CDR1 is DFQATT, CDR2 SNEGSKA, per germline (reference sequence). The CDR3 extends over 15 amino acids. In DNA, the CDR3 is TGCAGTGCTAGGGGCAGCGGGAGCGGAACCGGGGAGCTGTTTTTT. This sequence encodes CSARGSGSGTGELFF.

The chain recombines TRBV5-1 with TRBJ1-1; D remains ambiguous. Deletions cut 4 bases from V and 2 bases from J, with 9 bases between. The length of the CDR3 is 13 residues. CDR1 is SGHRS and CDR2 is YFSETQ in the germline V gene. The CDR3: CASSVISNTEAFF. The DNA of the CDR3 is TGCGCCAGCAGCGTCATATCTAACACTGAAGCTTTCTTT. The variable domain in full, with the rest retrieved from reference TRBV5-1 and TRBJ1-1, is KAGVTQTPRYLIKTRGQQVTLSCSPISGHRSVSWYQQTPGQGLQFLFEYFSETQRNKGNFPGRFSGRQFSNSRSEMNVSTLELGDSALYLCASSVISNTEAFFGQGTRLTVV.

V is TRBV25-1 and J is TRBJ1-2, with unresolved D. V dropped 5 bases and J dropped 6 bases, with 13 bases sitting between them. Germline-derived CDR1 and CDR2 are MGHDK and SYGVNS. The CDR3 has 13 residues. Written as DNA, the CDR3 is TGTGCCAGCAGTAATACAGAATTCCATGGCTACACCTTC. As protein: CASSNTEFHGYTF.

J is TRBJ1-4 and V is TRBV30; D is ambiguous. The CDR3 extends over 14 amino acids. CDR1 is GTSNPN, CDR2 SVGIG, per germline (reference sequence). The V and J ends lost 3 bases and 3 bases respectively, with 11 bases between them. The CDR3 region is CAWRAPGANEKLFF. The CDR3, as DNA: TGTGCCTGGAGGGCCCCCGGAGCTAATGAAAAACTGTTTTTT. The full variable domain, completed using reference TRBV30 and TRBJ1-4, is SQTIHQWPATLVQPVGSPLSLECTVEGTSNPNLYWYRQAAGRGLQLLFYSVGIGQISSEVPQNLSASRPQDRQFILSSKKLLLSDSGFYLCAWRAPGANEKLFFGSGTQLSVL.

The chain has TRBV30 and TRBJ2-7; D is possibly TRBD1 or TRBD2 (5 bases each). From germline, CDR1 is GTSNPN and CDR2 SVGIG (reference sequence). V was shortened by 2 bases and J by 2 bases, with 10 bases between the two germline ends. The CDR3 spans 13 residues. The CDR3 DNA is TGTGCCTGGAGTTCCGGGGCCGCCTACGAGCAGTACTTC. Translated, it gives CAWSSGAAYEQYF. Using reference TRBV30 and TRBJ2-7 for the parts outside the CDR3, the full variable domain is SQTIHQWPATLVQPVGSPLSLECTVEGTSNPNLYWYRQAAGRGLQLLFYSVGIGQISSEVPQNLSASRPQDRQFILSSKKLLLSDSGFYLCAWSSGAAYEQYFGPGTRLTVT.

This clonotype was counted many times. The chain carries TRBV4-3 and TRBJ2-1; the match to TRBD2 covers 7 bases. Germline values: CDR1 LGHNA, CDR2 YSLEER. This CDR3 has 15 amino acids. V shed 0 bases, J shed 6 bases, and the junction held 5 bases outside the gene matches. The CDR3 DNA reads as TGCGCCAGCAGCCAAGAGAGACTAGCCTCCAATGAGCAGTTCTTC. This encodes CASSQERLASNEQFF.

This clonotype turned up a few times. This chain joins TRBV20-1 and TRBJ2-7; 7 bases line up with TRBD1. CDR3 size: 16 residues. V shed 0 bases, J shed 0 bases, and the junction held 8 bases outside the gene matches. Germline values: CDR1 DFQATT, CDR2 SNEGSKA (reference sequence). The CDR3 is CSARDLGQWSSYEQYF. CDR3 nucleotides: TGCAGTGCTAGAGATTTGGGACAGTGGAGCTCCTACGAGCAGTACTTC.

V and J are TRBV4-1 and TRBJ1-6; D not resolved. The V end was cut by 1 base, the J end by 7 bases, with 11 bases between. CDR3 size: 15 residues. CDR1 is MGHRA and CDR2 is YSYEKL in the germline V gene. CDR3 loop: CASSQGTDGNSPLHF. CDR3 nucleotide sequence: TGCGCCAGCAGCCAAGGGACGGATGGGAATTCACCCCTCCACTTT.

As regards this clonotype: Since a much larger clone is just one base distant, this may be a read error. The J gene is TRBJ2-7, the V gene TRBV6-2 or TRBV6-3; TRBD2 might be the D (6 bases). Per germline, CDR1 MNHEY and CDR2 SVGEGT. Trimming cost V 11 bases and J 3 bases, with 14 bases left between them. The CDR3 length is 12 residues. CDR3 amino acids: CAGRDLVYEQYF. The CDR3 region has the DNA TGTGCCGGCCGGGACTTAGTCTACGAGCAGTACTTC.